The 11 T cell receptor beta chains reported below all come from one sample, sequenced in a study of blood T cells in healthy people across ages (dated by TCRdb to the mid-2010s). Library construction relied on 5' RACE. The listed sequencing device is Illumina HiSeq 2500. A second roughly 6 to 12 cycle PCR used a sample-barcoded 5' primer and a J-beta primer mix. TCRdb trimmed the raw reads at Q25, called clones with MiXCR and kept productive beta chains. Entries are consolidated by CDR3 protein sequence, retaining the most common genes and DNA. This sample gives 780,000 or so distinct CDR3 sequences in total; approximately 53% of them show up just once. The leading ten clones occupy around 24% of the sample. The sample taken for sequencing was blood. The receptor source for this set is a man aged 35-49 years in good health.

The V and J genes are TRBV29-1 and TRBJ1-4; 9 bases are shared with TRBD1. V was clipped by 7 bases and J by 10 bases; unmatched bases: 7. CDR1 is SQVTM, CDR2 ANQGSEA, per germline. The CDR3 consists of 12 residues. CDR3 sequence reads: CSGRTGESKLFF. As DNA, the CDR3 is TGCAGCGGTCGGACAGGGGAGTCAAAACTGTTTTTT.

Only one count was recorded for this clonotype. The V gene is TRBV27, the J gene TRBJ2-3, with TRBD1 matching 8 bases. The germline V gene has CDR1 MNHEY and CDR2 SMNVEV (reference sequence). V dropped 4 bases and J dropped 1; count of bases not matched to a gene: 4. This CDR3 comprises 15 residues. CDR3: CASSYVTGGTDTQYF. Written as DNA, the CDR3 is TGTGCCAGCAGTTATGTGACAGGGGGCACAGATACGCAGTATTTT.

About this clonotype: One end of the junction varies from germline; a read error may be responsible. CDR3 nucleotide sequence: TGTGCCAGCAGCGGAGAAGTGAACACTGGAGCTTTCTTT. Translation gives CASSGEVNTGAFF. The rearrangement uses TRBV9 and TRBJ1-1, with D unclear. The CDR3 extends over 13 amino acids. Germline lookup yields CDR1 SGDLS and CDR2 YYNGEE. The entire variable domain, with the rest obtained from reference TRBV9 and TRBJ1-1, is as follows: DSGVTQTPKHLITATGQRVTLRCSPRSGDLSVYWYQQSLDQGLQFLIQYYNGEERAKGNILERFSAQQFPDLHSELNLSSLELGDSALYFCASSGEVNTGAFFGQGTRLTVV.

This clonotype was detected only a few times. V and J are TRBV5-8 and TRBJ2-1; D tentatively fits TRBD1 or TRBD2 (5 bases each). The CDR3 has 15 amino acids. Trimming removed 4 bases from V and 1 base from J, with 12 bases in between. Germline CDR1 and CDR2: SGHTS and YDEGEE. The chain's CDR3 is CASSPRGVSYNEQFF. CDR3 DNA sequence: TGTGCCAGCAGCCCGAGGGGAGTTTCCTACAATGAGCAGTTCTTC.

V usage is TRBV20-1 and J usage is TRBJ2-7; D is ambiguous. Between the trimmed V and J ends, which lost 7 bases and 0 bases, there was a span of 7 bases. This CDR3 comprises 11 residues. Germline V gene sequence: CDR1 DFQATT, CDR2 SNEGSKA (reference sequence). The chain's CDR3 is CSGYFSYEQYF. CDR3 in DNA: TGCAGTGGTTACTTCTCCTACGAGCAGTACTTC.

The J gene is TRBJ2-1, the V gene TRBV7-3, with TRBD1 as a possible D gene (5 bases). Germline CDR1 SGHTA, CDR2 FQGTGA. This CDR3 region has 14 residues. The ends were cut back, 2 bases at V and 8 bases at J, with 13 bases in the middle. The CDR3 coding sequence is TGTGCCAGCAGCTTATACAGGCCTAGGGATGAGCAGTTCTTC. This encodes CASSLYRPRDEQFF. The full variable domain, in which reference TRBV7-3 and TRBJ2-1 provide the parts outside the CDR3, is GAGVSQTPSNKVTEKGKYVELRCDPISGHTALYWYRQSLGQGPEFLIYFQGTGAADDSGLPNDRFFAVRPEGSVSTLKIQRTERGDSAVYLCASSLYRPRDEQFFGPGTRLTVL.

The chain combines TRBV20-1 with TRBJ2-5; D tentatively reads TRBD1 or TRBD2 (6 bases each). The closer fit of TRBJ2-7 to the DNA end suggests the J call may be wrong. From germline, CDR1 is DFQATT and CDR2 SNEGSKA (reference sequence). The CDR3 extends over 14 amino acids. CDR3 in DNA: TGCAGTGCGGAGGGGGGACCGGCTTTCGACGAGCAGTACTTC. Translated, it gives CSAEGGPAFDEQYF.

This clonotype occurred a few times. The chain joins TRBV6-5 to TRBJ2-7, with 7 bases fitting TRBD1. The J call could be wrong; TRBJ2-5 is a better fit for the DNA end. This CDR3 has 16 amino acids. Germline V gene lookup returns CDR1 MNHEY and CDR2 SVGAGI. The CDR3 loop reads CASRLFGTAKVETQYF. The CDR3 DNA is TGTGCCAGCCGGCTTTTCGGGACAGCGAAGGTCGAGACCCAGTACTTC.

The chain is built from TRBV20-1 and TRBJ2-1; 11 nucleotides line up with TRBD2. The end of the DNA is better explained by TRBJ2-7, so the J call may be wrong. The CDR3 is 15 residues long. Germline V lookup: CDR1 DFQATT, CDR2 SNEGSKA (reference sequence). CDR3 sequence (DNA): TGCAGTGCTAGAGTACTAGCGGGAGCATACAATGAGCAGTACTTC. It is translated as CSARVLAGAYNEQYF.

The V gene is TRBV7-2, the J gene TRBJ2-5; D tentatively reads TRBD1 or TRBD2 (6 bases each). CDR1 is SGHTA, CDR2 FQGNSA, per germline. The V gene lost 5 bases and the J gene lost 4 bases, with 17 bases spanning the gap. This CDR3 is 15 amino acids long. The CDR3 loop reads CASSPPGHGGETQYF. CDR3 DNA: TGTGCCAGCAGCCCCCCGGGACACGGGGGAGAGACCCAGTACTTC.

In the case of this clonotype: At one end, the junction sequence differs from germline, possibly due to a read error. The chain has TRBV5-8 and TRBJ2-4; 14 nucleotides line up with TRBD2. The CDR3 loop spans 16 amino acids. Per germline, CDR1 SGHTS and CDR2 YDEGEE. The chain's CDR3 is CASSSGTSGSMDEQYF. The CDR3 DNA reads as TGTGCCAGCAGCTCCGGGACTAGCGGGAGTATGGACGAGCAGTATTTC.